This T cell receptor beta chain was observed in a study of graft-versus-host responses after intestinal transplantation. Comment on this clone: Its matching antigen is unknown.

Libraries were prepared by immunoSEQ multiplex PCR; TCRdb keeps only in-frame clonotypes and omits some of them. The table has 90,000 to 150,000 clones, around 96% seen once. Study-wide findings and caveats: Allografts carried high graft-versus-host to host-versus-graft clonal ratios in patients having graft-donor T cell macrochimerism.

This clonotype was obtained from a human donor who received an intestinal transplant. This specimen consisted of unstimulated CD8+ T cells sorted from spleen or lymph node cells, obtained before intestinal transplant.

The DNA of the CDR3 is TGTGCCTGTTCCGGGACAGGGGGCTACGAGCAGTACTTC. The encoded protein is CACSGTGGYEQYF. The chain couples TRBV30 to TRBJ2-7, with TRBD1 matching 11 bases. V lost 6 bases to trimming and J lost 3 bases; unmatched junction nucleotides: 4. The length of the CDR3 is 13 residues. Germline V gene data show CDR1 as GTSNPN and CDR2 as SVGIG (reference sequence).